This is a list of T cell receptor beta chains from one sample in a study of T cell repertoires in cytomegalovirus infection. TCRdb independently ran MiXCR on the reads; one entry per CDR3 protein. The sample yields roughly 860,000 distinct CDR3 sequences, 32% seen once. No antigen is known for these receptors. The sample in question was cultured CD8+ T cells from PBMCs, obtained from culture after CMV antigen stimulation. The receptors were gathered from a human donor in good health (CMV status not recorded). Some clones in this sample may be carry-over from other donors' samples. The CDR3 runs from the conserved cysteine through the conserved F or W. The D gene is left open where the match is weak. A clone size is listed for some rows: how often the clone was seen (once, few, many), or a class if it is expanded.

J | size | D | V | CDR3 | DNA
TRBJ2-1 | many | - | TRBV7-8 | CASSSPGTSLDEQFF | TGTGCCAGCAGCTCCCCCGGGACAAGCCTTGATGAGCAGTTCTTC
TRBJ2-4 | - | - | TRBV11-3 | CASSPRDGAKNIQYF | TGTGCCAGCAGCCCGAGGGATGGAGCCAAAAACATTCAGTACTTC
TRBJ1-5 | - | - | TRBV28 | CASCSDGGLGNQPQHF | TGTGCCAGCTGTTCGGACGGGGGATTAGGGAATCAGCCCCAGCATTTT
TRBJ1-5 | - | - | TRBV12-3/TRBV12-4 | CASSLAQQGHQPQHF | TGTGCCAGCAGTTTAGCGCAGCAGGGTCATCAGCCCCAGCATTTT
TRBJ1-2 | - | - | TRBV12-3/TRBV12-4 | CASSSPLDGYTF | TGTGCCAGCAGTTCCCCCTTGGATGGCTACACCTTC
TRBJ2-1 | few | - | TRBV6-5 | CASSYSPSRGNEQFF | TGTGCCAGCAGTTACTCGCCTAGTCGGGGCAATGAGCAGTTCTTC
TRBJ2-1 | few | TRBD2 | TRBV6-2/TRBV6-3 | CASLTSGGANEQFF | TGTGCCAGCTTGACTAGCGGGGGGGCGAATGAGCAGTTCTTC
TRBJ1-2 | few | TRBD1 | TRBV27 | CASGPRGGLNF | TGTGCCAGCGGCCCCAGGGGGGGTCTAAACTTC
TRBJ2-1 | few | - | TRBV27 | CASSLDGGQYNEQFF | TGTGCCAGCAGTTTAGACGGGGGGCAATACAATGAGCAGTTCTTC
TRBJ2-1 | few | - | TRBV7-2 | CASSFGLADEQFF | TGTGCCAGCAGCTTCGGACTGGCGGATGAGCAGTTCTTC
TRBJ1-4 | few | - | TRBV7-9 | CASSLVLGAGEKLFF | TGTGCCAGCAGCTTAGTACTCGGGGCCGGTGAAAAACTGTTTTTT
TRBJ2-3 | - | - | TRBV7-9 | CASSPKGPAGEGTDTQYF | TGTGCCAGCAGCCCAAAGGGACCAGCAGGGGAAGGCACAGATACGCAGTATTTT
TRBJ2-2 | - | TRBD2 | TRBV4-1 | CASSQKSGGTNTGELFF | TGCGCCAGCAGCCAGAAGAGCGGGGGCACGAACACCGGGGAGCTGTTTTTT
TRBJ2-1 | many | - | TRBV7-8 | CASSLLSGGNEQFF | TGTGCCAGCAGCTTATTGTCCGGGGGCAATGAGCAGTTCTTC
TRBJ1-3 | few | TRBD1 | TRBV4-2 | CASSQPGTGEISGNTIYF | TGTGCCAGCAGCCAGCCCGGGACAGGGGAGATCTCTGGAAACACCATATATTTT
TRBJ1-1 | - | - | TRBV27 | CANSLYSLANEAFF | TGTGCCAACAGTTTATACAGTTTGGCAAATGAAGCTTTCTTT
TRBJ1-1 | - | - | TRBV18 | CASSVRTENTEAFF | TGTGCCAGCTCAGTTAGGACGGAGAACACTGAAGCTTTCTTT
TRBJ1-2 | many | - | TRBV7-8 | CASSLGDSYTF | TGTGCCAGCAGCTTAGGGGACAGCTACACCTTC
TRBJ1-1 | - | - | TRBV7-4 | CASSLARRQKRGGEAFF | TGTGCCAGCAGCTTAGCCAGAAGGCAAAAAAGAGGTGGTGAAGCTTTCTTT
TRBJ1-1 | - | - | TRBV25-1 | CASSELVGTTEAFF | TGTGCCAGCAGTGAATTGGTAGGGACGACTGAAGCTTTCTTT
TRBJ2-4 | few | - | TRBV15 | CATLGTDAKNIQYF | TGTGCCACCCTGGGGACCGATGCCAAAAACATTCAGTACTTC
TRBJ2-3 | - | TRBD2 | TRBV7-8 | CASLSPGTSADTQYF | TGTGCCAGCCTTAGTCCTGGGACTAGCGCAGATACGCAGTATTTT
TRBJ1-2 | - | TRBD1 | TRBV27 | CASSREGANYGYTF | TGTGCCAGCAGTCGAGAGGGGGCCAACTATGGCTACACCTTC
TRBJ2-5 | many | - | TRBV4-1 | CASSQEGTTGTLGETQYF | TGCGCCAGCAGCCAAGAGGGAACGACGGGGACGTTGGGGGAGACCCAGTACTTC
TRBJ2-2 | many | TRBD1 | TRBV7-2 | CASRPGQGKTGELFF | TGTGCCAGCAGACCTGGACAGGGGAAGACCGGGGAGCTGTTTTTT
TRBJ2-3 | - | TRBD1 | TRBV6-1 | CASSFRTGKTDTQYF | TGTGCCAGCAGTTTTCGGACAGGAAAAACAGATACGCAGTATTTT
TRBJ2-6 | many | - | TRBV12-3/TRBV12-4 | CASSFFPINSGANVLTF | TGTGCCAGCAGTTTCTTTCCCATCAACTCTGGGGCCAACGTCCTGACTTTC
TRBJ2-2 | - | - | TRBV28 | CASSPNRDGVTGELFF | TGTGCCAGCAGTCCGAACCGGGACGGAGTCACCGGGGAGCTGTTTTTT
TRBJ2-5 | - | TRBD2 | TRBV6-5 | CASKPPGAGGTQYF | TGTGCCAGCAAACCACCAGGGGCGGGAGGGACCCAGTACTTC
TRBJ1-5 | - | - | TRBV6-2/TRBV6-3 | CASSPTNGDLYSNQPQHF | TGTGCCAGCAGTCCGACCAATGGGGACTTGTATAGCAATCAGCCCCAGCATTTT
TRBJ1-2 | few | - | TRBV27 | CASSLLGLDGYTF | TGTGCCAGCAGTTTATTGGGTTTAGATGGCTACACCTTC
TRBJ1-1 | - | - | TRBV28 | CASSLRGGANTEAFF | TGTGCCAGCAGTCTACGTGGGGGGGCTAACACTGAAGCTTTCTTT
TRBJ2-1 | few | - | TRBV7-6 | CASSLDPSGADEQFF | TGTGCCAGCAGCTTGGACCCGAGCGGAGCCGATGAGCAGTTCTTC
TRBJ2-1 | - | - | TRBV3-1 | CASSAVGGSYNEQFF | TGTGCCAGCAGCGCGGTAGGGGGCTCCTACAATGAGCAGTTCTTC
TRBJ2-7 | - | - | TRBV13 | CASSLRRVAYEQYF | TGTGCCAGCAGCTTACGGCGTGTGGCCTACGAGCAGTACTTC
TRBJ2-3 | few | - | TRBV29-1 | CSVEREEQDTQYF | TGCAGCGTTGAAAGAGAAGAGCAGGATACGCAGTATTTT
TRBJ2-2 | - | - | TRBV11-2 | CASSYGPELFF | TGTGCCAGCAGTTACGGCCCGGAGCTGTTTTTT
TRBJ2-1 | few | - | TRBV11-2 | CASSLRTSGEQFF | TGTGCCAGCAGCCTACGGACTTCAGGGGAGCAGTTCTTC
TRBJ2-5 | - | TRBD2 | TRBV6-2/TRBV6-3 | CASSYLAAQETQYF | TGTGCCAGCAGTTACCTAGCGGCCCAAGAGACCCAGTACTTC
TRBJ2-2 | many | TRBD2 | TRBV7-2 | CASSPAGVYTGELFF | TGTGCCAGCAGCCCAGCGGGGGTCTACACCGGGGAGCTGTTTTTT
TRBJ2-5 | - | - | TRBV7-9 | CASTGGATFEETQYF | TGTGCCAGCACAGGGGGGGCCACATTCGAGGAGACCCAGTACTTC
TRBJ2-3 | many | - | TRBV7-2 | CASSLEGGFTDTQYF | TGTGCCAGCAGCTTAGAAGGCGGGTTCACAGATACGCAGTATTTT
TRBJ2-3 | - | - | TRBV6-6 | CASSYSWGGLTDTQYF | TGTGCCAGCAGTTACTCGTGGGGGGGCCTGACAGATACGCAGTATTTT
TRBJ2-1 | - | TRBD1 | TRBV7-9 | CASSPGTGVYEQFF | TGTGCCAGCAGTCCCGGGACAGGGGTTTATGAGCAGTTCTTC
TRBJ1-1 | few | - | TRBV19 | CASSIFGTTEAFF | TGTGCCAGTAGTATATTTGGGACAACTGAAGCTTTCTTT
TRBJ2-4 | - | - | TRBV7-9 | CASSPRATGAKNIQYF | TGTGCCAGCAGCCCAAGGGCGACAGGAGCCAAAAACATTCAGTACTTC
TRBJ1-3 | - | - | TRBV5-1 | CASSLGQAGNTIYF | TGCGCCAGCAGCTTGGGACAGGCTGGAAACACCATATATTTT
TRBJ2-3 | few | - | TRBV12-3/TRBV12-4 | CASNRLGAGDTQYF | TGTGCCAGCAACCGGCTCGGGGCTGGAGATACGCAGTATTTT
TRBJ1-5 | - | - | TRBV28 | CASSGVMGKANQPQHF | TGTGCCAGCAGTGGAGTGATGGGGAAAGCCAATCAGCCCCAGCATTTT
TRBJ1-3 | - | - | TRBV5-1 | CASSGMDPMGASSGNTIYF | TGCGCCAGCAGCGGTATGGACCCGATGGGGGCCAGCTCTGGAAACACCATATATTTT
TRBJ2-1 | few | TRBD1 | TRBV4-2 | CASSQEGGAYNEQFF | TGTGCCAGCAGCCAAGAAGGGGGCGCCTACAATGAGCAGTTCTTC
TRBJ1-1 | - | - | TRBV2 | CASSVRGPLVDHAFF | TGTGCCAGCAGTGTAAGGGGCCCCCTCGTTGACCATGCTTTCTTT
TRBJ1-1 | - | - | TRBV5-5 | CASSLWITGYTEAFF | TGTGCCAGCAGCTTGTGGATCACGGGATACACTGAAGCTTTCTTT
TRBJ2-3 | once | - | TRBV6-6 | CASLAATGGRGTDTQYF | TGTGCCAGCCTAGCGGCGACTGGGGGCCGGGGCACAGATACGCAGTATTTT
TRBJ2-5 | - | - | TRBV28 | CASSLRIAETQYF | TGTGCCAGCAGTTTAAGGATCGCAGAGACCCAGTACTTC
TRBJ2-5 | many | - | TRBV7-2 | CASSFPGPGTHKETQYF | TGTGCCAGCAGCTTTCCCGGGCCCGGGACGCATAAAGAGACCCAGTACTTC
TRBJ2-7 | few | TRBD2 | TRBV18 | CASSPTSGGVSSYEQYF | TGTGCCAGCTCACCGACTAGCGGGGGGGTAAGCTCCTACGAGCAGTACTTC
TRBJ1-2 | few | - | TRBV11-2 | CASSLGPGGTF | TGTGCCAGCAGCTTAGGTCCAGGAGGCACCTTC
TRBJ1-2 | - | - | TRBV5-4 | CASSLDREVTYGYTF | TGTGCCAGCAGCTTGGACAGGGAGGTTACCTATGGCTACACCTTC
TRBJ1-4 | few | - | TRBV7-2 | CASSLLSNEKLFF | TGTGCCAGCAGCTTACTGAGTAATGAAAAACTGTTTTTT